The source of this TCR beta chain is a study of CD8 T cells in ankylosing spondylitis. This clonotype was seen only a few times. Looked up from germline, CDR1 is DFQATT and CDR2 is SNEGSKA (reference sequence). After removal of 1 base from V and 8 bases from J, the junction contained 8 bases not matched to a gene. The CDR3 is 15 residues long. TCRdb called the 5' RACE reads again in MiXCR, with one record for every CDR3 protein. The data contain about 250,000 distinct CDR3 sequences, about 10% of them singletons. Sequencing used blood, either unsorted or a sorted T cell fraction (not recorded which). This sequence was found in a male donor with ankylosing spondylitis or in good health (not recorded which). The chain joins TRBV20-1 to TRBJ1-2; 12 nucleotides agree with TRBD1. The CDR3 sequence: CSARAPGQGALGYTF. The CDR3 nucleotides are TGCAGTGCTAGAGCTCCGGGACAGGGGGCTTTAGGCTACACCTTC.